Detailed here is one T cell receptor beta chain. Per the authors' pipeline: Scientists estimated how many nucleated cells there were by amplifying reference gene primers. This table comes from immunoSEQ multiplex PCR, and its TCRdb copy is limited to in-frame clones, with some not included. V, J and clone size were drawn from that table, and D and trimming were deduced from the DNA. The data show around 700,000 clones, 70% to 90% seen once. This CDR3 is built from 15 residues. V lost 5 bases and J 4 bases, leaving 17 bases between the germline ends. Germline-derived CDR1 and CDR2 are MDHEN and SYDVKM. The source of the sample is a study of blood T cell repertoires in COVID-19. Whole-study context: From the United States, Italy and Spain came samples of acute and convalescent COVID-19. From T cells, B-cell-depleted T cells, or PBMCs came the material, which was cDNA or gDNA.

The gene calls are TRBV28 and TRBJ1-1; D gene ambiguous. Sequencing was carried out using peripheral blood. This TCR was recovered from a woman in her late teens or twenties with acute or convalescent COVID-19. Written as DNA, the CDR3 is TGTGCCAGCAGTCCCCTAGGCGAGGGAACCACTGAAGCTTTCTTT. It yields the protein CASSPLGEGTTEAFF.